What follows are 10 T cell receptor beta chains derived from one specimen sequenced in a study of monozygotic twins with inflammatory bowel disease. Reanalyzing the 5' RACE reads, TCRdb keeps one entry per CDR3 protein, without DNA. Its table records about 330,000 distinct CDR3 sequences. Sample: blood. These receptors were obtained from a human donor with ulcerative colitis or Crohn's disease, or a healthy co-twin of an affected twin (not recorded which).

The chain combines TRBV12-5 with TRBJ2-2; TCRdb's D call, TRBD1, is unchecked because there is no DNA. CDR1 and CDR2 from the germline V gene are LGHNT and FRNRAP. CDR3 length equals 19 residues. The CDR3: CASGLVSKDREIHTGELFF.

The CDR3 sequence: CASSLETGGPYEQYF. The chain links TRBV5-1 to TRBJ2-7. The CDR3 is 15 residues long. Germline lookup yields CDR1 SGHRS and CDR2 YFSETQ.

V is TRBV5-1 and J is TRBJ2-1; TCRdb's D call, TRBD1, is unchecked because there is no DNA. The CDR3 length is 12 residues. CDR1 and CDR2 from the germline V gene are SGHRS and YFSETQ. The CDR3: CASSITGTGGFF. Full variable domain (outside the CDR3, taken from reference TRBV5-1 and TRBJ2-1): KAGVTQTPRYLIKTRGQQVTLSCSPISGHRSVSWYQQTPGQGLQFLFEYFSETQRNKGNFPGRFSGRQFSNSRSEMNVSTLELGDSALYLCASSITGTGGFFGPGTRLTVL.

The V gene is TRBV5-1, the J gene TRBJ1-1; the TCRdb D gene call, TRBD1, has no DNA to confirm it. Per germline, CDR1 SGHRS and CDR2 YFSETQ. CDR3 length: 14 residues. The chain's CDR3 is CASSLASGGTEAFF.

The CDR3 reads CASTTATGREQYF. This chain links TRBV7-9 with TRBJ2-7; TCRdb's assignment of TRBD2 cannot be checked, as there is no DNA. This CDR3 region has 13 residues. Germline V gene sequence: CDR1 SEHNR, CDR2 FQNEAQ (reference sequence).

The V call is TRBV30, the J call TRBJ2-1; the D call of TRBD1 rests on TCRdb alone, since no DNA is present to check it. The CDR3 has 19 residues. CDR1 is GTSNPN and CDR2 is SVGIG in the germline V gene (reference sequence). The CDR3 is CAWSVYRGFSDSSYNEQFF.

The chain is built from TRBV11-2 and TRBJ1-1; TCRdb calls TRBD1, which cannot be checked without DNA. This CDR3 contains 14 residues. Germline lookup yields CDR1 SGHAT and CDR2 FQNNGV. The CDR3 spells CASSPTGGKLGAFF.

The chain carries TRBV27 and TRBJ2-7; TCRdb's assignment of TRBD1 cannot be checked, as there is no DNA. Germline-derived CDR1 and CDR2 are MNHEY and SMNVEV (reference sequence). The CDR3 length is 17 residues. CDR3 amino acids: CASSLRLVRGTTAEQYF.

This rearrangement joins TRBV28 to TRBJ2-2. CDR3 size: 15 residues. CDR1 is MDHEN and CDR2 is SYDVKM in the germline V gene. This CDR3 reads CASLRSTASTGELFF.

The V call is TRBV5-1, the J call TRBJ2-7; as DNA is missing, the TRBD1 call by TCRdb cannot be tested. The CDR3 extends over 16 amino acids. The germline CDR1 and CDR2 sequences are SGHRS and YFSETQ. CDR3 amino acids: CASAHSGGLLRGEQYF.